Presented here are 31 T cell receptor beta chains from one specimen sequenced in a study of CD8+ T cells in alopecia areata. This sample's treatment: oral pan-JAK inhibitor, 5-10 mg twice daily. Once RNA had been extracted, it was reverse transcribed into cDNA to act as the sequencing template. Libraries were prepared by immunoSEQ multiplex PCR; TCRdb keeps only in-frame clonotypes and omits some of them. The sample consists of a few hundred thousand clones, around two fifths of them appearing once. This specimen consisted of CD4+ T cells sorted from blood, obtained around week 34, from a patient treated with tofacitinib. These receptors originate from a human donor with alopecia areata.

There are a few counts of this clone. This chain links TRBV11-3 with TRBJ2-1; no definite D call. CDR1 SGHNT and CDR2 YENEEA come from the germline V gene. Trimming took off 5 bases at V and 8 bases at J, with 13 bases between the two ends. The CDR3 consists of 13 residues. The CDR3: CASSPPGTDEQFF. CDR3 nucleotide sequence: TGTGCCAGCAGCCCCCCGGGCACGGATGAGCAGTTCTTC.

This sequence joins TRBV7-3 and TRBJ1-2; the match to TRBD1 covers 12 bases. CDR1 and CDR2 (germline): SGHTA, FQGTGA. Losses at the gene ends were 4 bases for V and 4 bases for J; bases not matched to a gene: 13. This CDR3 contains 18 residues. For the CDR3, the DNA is TGTGCCAGCAGCTCATCTCACCCTGGGACAGGGGGCGCCTATGGCTACACCTTC. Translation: CASSSSHPGTGGAYGYTF.

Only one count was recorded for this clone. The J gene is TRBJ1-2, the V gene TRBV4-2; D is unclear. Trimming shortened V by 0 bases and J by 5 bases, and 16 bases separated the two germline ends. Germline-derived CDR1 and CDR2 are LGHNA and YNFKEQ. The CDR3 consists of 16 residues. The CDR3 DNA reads TGTGCCAGCAGCCAAGATTCCCTTGGCAGGCCGTATGGCTACACCTTC. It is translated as CASSQDSLGRPYGYTF.

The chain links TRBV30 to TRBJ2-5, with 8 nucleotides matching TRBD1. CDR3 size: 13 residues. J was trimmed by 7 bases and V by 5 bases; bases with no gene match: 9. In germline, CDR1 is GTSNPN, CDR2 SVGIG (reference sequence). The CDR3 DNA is TGTGCCTGGCTCGGACAGGGTGTGGGGACCCAGTACTTC. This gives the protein CAWLGQGVGTQYF.

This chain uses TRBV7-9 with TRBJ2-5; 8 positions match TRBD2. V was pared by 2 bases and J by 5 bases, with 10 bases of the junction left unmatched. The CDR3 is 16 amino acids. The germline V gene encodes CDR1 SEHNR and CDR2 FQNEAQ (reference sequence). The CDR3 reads CASSLRLSGSSETQYF. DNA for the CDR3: TGTGCCAGCAGCTTACGGTTGAGCGGGAGCAGCGAGACCCAGTACTTC.

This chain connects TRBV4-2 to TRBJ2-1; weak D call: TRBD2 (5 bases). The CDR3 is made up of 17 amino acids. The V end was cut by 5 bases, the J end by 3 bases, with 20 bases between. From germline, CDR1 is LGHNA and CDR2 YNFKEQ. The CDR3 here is CASSIDRTYANYNEQFF. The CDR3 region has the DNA TGTGCCAGCAGCATAGATAGGACTTACGCCAACTACAATGAGCAGTTCTTC.

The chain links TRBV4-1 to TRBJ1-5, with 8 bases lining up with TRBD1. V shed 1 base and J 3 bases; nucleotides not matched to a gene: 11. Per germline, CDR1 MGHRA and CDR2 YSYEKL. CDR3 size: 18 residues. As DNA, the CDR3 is TGCGCCAGCAGCCAAGCTCTACAGGGGGTGGTTAACAATCAGCCCCAGCATTTT. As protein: CASSQALQGVVNNQPQHF.

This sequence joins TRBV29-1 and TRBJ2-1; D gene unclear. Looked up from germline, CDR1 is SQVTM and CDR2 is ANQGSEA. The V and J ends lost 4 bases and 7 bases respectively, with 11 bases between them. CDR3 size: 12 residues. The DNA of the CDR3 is TGCAGCGTTGGCAGGATGGGGAATGAGCAGTTCTTC. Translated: CSVGRMGNEQFF.

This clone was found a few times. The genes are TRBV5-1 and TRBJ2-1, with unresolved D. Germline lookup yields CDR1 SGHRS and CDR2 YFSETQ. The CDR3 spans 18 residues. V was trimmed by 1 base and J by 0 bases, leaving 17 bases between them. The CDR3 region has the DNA TGCGCCAGCAGCTTGCTGACCCGGCGGTCTAGCTCCTACAATGAGCAGTTCTTC. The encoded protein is CASSLLTRRSSSYNEQFF. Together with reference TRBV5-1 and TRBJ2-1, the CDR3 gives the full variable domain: KAGVTQTPRYLIKTRGQQVTLSCSPISGHRSVSWYQQTPGQGLQFLFEYFSETQRNKGNFPGRFSGRQFSNSRSEMNVSTLELGDSALYLCASSLLTRRSSSYNEQFFGPGTRLTVL.

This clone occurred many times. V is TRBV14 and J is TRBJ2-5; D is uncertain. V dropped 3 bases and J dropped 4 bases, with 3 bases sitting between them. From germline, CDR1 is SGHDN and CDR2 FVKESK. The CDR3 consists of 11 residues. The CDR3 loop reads CASSQLETQYF. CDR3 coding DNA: TGTGCCAGCAGCCAGTTAGAGACCCAGTACTTC.

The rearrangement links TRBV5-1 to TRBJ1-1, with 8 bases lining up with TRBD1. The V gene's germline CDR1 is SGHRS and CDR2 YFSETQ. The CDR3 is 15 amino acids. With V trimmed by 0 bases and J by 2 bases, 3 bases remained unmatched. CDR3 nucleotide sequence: TGCGCCAGCAGCTTGGGGACAGGGCACAACACTGAAGCTTTCTTT. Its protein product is CASSLGTGHNTEAFF.

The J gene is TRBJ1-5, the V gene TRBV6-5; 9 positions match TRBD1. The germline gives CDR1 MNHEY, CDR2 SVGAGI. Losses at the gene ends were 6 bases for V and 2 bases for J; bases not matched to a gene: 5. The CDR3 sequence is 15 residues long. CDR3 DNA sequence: TGTGCCAGCAGAACAACAGGGGGCCGCAATCAGCCCCAGCATTTT. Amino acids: CASRTTGGRNQPQHF.

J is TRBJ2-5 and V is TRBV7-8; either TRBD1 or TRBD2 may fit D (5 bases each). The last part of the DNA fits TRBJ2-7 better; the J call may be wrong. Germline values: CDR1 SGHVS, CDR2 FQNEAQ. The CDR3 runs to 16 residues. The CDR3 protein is CASIPTRGGPSTEQYF. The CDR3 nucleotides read TGTGCCAGCATCCCAACCCGGGGCGGCCCCTCCACCGAGCAGTACTTC.

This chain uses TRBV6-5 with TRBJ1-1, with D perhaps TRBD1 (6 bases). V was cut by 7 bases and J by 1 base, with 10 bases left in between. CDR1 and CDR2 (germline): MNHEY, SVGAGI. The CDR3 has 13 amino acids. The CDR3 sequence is CASTGDQNTEAFF. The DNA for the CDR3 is TGTGCCAGCACAGGGGACCAGAACACTGAAGCTTTCTTT.

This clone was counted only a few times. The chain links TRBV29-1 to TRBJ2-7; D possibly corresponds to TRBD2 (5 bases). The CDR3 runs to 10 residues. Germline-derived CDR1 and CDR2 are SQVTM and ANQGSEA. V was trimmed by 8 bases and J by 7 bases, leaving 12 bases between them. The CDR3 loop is CSIRGREQYF. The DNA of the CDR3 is TGCAGCATCCGTGGGAGAGAGCAGTACTTC.

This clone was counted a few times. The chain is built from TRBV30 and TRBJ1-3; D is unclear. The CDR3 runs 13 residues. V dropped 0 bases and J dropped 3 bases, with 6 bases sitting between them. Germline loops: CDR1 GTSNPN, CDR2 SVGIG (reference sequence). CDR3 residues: CAWSVNIGNTIYF. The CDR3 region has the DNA TGTGCCTGGAGTGTTAATATTGGAAACACCATATATTTT.

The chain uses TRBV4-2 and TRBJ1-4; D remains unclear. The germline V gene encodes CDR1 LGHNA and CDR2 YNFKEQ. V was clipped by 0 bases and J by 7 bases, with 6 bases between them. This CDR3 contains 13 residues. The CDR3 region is CASSQDRSEKLFF. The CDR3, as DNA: TGTGCCAGCAGCCAAGACCGCAGTGAAAAACTGTTTTTT.

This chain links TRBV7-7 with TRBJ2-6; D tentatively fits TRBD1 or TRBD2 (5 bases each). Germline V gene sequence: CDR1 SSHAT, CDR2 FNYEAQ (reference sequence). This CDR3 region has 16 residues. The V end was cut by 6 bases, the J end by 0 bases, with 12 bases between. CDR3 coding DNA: TGTGCCAGCAGTCGGGACCCCCACTCTGGGGCCAACGTCCTGACTTTC. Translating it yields CASSRDPHSGANVLTF.

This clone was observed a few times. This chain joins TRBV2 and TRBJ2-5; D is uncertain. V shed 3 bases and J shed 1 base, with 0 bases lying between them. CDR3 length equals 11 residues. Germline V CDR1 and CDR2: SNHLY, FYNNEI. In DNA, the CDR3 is TGTGCCAGCAGTGACCAAGAGACCCAGTACTTC. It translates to CASSDQETQYF.

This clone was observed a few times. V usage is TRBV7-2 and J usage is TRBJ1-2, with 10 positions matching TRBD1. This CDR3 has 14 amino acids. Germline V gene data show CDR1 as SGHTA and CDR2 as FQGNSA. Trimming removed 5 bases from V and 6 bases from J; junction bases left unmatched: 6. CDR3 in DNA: TGTGCCAGCAGCGTCCGGGACAGGGGTAATGGCTACACCTTC. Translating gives CASSVRDRGNGYTF.

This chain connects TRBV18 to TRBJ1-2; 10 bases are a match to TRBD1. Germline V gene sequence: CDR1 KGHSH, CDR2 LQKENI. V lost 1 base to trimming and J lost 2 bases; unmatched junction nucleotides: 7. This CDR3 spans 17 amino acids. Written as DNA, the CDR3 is TGTGCCAGCTCACCACAGGGACAGGGGATGAGGAACTATGGCTACACCTTC. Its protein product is CASSPQGQGMRNYGYTF.

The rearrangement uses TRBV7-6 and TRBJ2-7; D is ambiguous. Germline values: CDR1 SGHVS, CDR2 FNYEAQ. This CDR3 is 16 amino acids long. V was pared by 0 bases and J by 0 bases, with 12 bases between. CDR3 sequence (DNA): TGTGCCAGCAGCTTAGCGGCGGCGTGGGGCTCCTACGAGCAGTACTTC. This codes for CASSLAAAWGSYEQYF.

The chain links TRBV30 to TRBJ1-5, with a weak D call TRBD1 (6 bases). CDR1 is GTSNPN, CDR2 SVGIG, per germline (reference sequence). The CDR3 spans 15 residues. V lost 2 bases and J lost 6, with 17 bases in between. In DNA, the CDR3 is TGTGCCTGGAGTCCCCCCCGGGGGCTTGTTCAGCCCCAGCATTTT. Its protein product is CAWSPPRGLVQPQHF.

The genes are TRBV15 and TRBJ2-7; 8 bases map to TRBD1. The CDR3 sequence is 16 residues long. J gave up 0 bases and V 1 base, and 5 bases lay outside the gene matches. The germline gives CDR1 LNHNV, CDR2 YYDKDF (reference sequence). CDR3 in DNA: TGTGCCACCAGCAGAGGAGGAACAGGGGGCTCCTACGAGCAGTACTTC. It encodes CATSRGGTGGSYEQYF.

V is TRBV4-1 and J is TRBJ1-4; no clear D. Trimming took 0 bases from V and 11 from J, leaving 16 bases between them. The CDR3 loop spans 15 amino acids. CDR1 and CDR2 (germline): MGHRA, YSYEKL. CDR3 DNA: TGCGCCAGCAGCCAAGAGGAAGGGCGCGCATGGAAACTGTTTTTT. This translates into CASSQEEGRAWKLFF.

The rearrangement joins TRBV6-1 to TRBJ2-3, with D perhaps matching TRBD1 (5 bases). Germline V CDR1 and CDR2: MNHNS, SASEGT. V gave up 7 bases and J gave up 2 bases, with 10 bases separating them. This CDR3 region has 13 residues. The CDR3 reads CASNQGYTDTQYF. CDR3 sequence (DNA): TGTGCCAGCAACCAGGGTTACACAGATACGCAGTATTTT.

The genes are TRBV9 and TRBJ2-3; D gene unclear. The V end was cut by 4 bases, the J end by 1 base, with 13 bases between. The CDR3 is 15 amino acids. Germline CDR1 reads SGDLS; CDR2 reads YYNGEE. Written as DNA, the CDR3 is TGTGCCAGCAGCATGACCCCTGCACGCACAGATACGCAGTATTTT. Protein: CASSMTPARTDTQYF.

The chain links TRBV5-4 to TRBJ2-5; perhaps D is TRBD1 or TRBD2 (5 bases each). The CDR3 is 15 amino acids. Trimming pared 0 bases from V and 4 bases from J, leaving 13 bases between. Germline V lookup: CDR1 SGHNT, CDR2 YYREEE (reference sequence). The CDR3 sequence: CASSLVVGAGETQYF. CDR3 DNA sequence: TGTGCCAGCAGCTTGGTAGTCGGGGCCGGAGAGACCCAGTACTTC.

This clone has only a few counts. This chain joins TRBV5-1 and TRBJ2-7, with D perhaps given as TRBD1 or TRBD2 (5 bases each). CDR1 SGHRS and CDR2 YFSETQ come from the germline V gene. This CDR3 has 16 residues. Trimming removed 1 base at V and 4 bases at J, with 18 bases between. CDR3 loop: CASSLSPRDQNYEQYF. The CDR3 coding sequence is TGCGCCAGCAGCTTGTCCCCCCGGGACCAAAATTACGAGCAGTACTTC.

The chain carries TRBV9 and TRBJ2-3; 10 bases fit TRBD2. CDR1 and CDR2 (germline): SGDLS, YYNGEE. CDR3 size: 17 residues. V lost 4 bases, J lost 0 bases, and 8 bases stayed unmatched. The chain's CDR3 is CASSPMGLAMSTDTQYF. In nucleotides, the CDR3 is TGTGCCAGCAGCCCGATGGGACTAGCGATGAGCACAGATACGCAGTATTTT.

CDR3 nucleotides: TGCGCCAGCAGCTGGCCTGGGACCTACGAGCAGTACTTC. It encodes CASSWPGTYEQYF. The gene calls are TRBV5-1 and TRBJ2-7; unclear D gene. The CDR3 loop spans 13 amino acids. Germline V gives CDR1 SGHRS, CDR2 YFSETQ. The V gene lost 3 bases and the J gene lost 2 bases, with 9 bases spanning the gap.